Listed here is a single TCR beta chain. As yet, its antigen is unknown. CDR3 length: 15 residues. The germline V gene encodes CDR1 KGHSH and CDR2 LQKENI. V trimming: 4 bases; J trimming: 1 base; junction bases outside the gene matches: 4. The sample comes from a study of T cell responses to AZD1222 COVID-19 vaccine. Study-wide results and limits: Clonal diversity may have been underestimated in mostly white British donors.

Clones were read by immunoSEQ multiplex PCR, and TCRdb kept only the in-frame ones, dropping some. There are tens of thousands of clones in the sample; about four fifths occur only once, and under 7% lies in the top ten. This sequence originates from an adult in good health. This chain links TRBV18 with TRBJ2-4; 7 nucleotides agree with TRBD1. Sequencing was performed on peripheral blood, taken on day 0 of AZD1222 vaccination. CDR3 bases: TGTGCCAGCTCACTCGGGACAGCGGCCAAAAACATTCAGTACTTC. Protein sequence: CASSLGTAAKNIQYF.